This T cell receptor (beta chain) was identified in a study of blood T cell repertoires in COVID-19. The Seattle patients joined while their infection was active and were tracked longitudinally afterward. The protocol was immunoSEQ multiplex PCR, while the TCRdb copy is restricted to in-frame clones and leaves out a portion. Of hundreds of thousands of clones in the sample, 88% are singletons; the top ten hold over 10%. This CDR3 comprises 13 residues. J was trimmed by 7 bases and V by 6 bases; bases with no gene match: 7. Germline loops: CDR1 SEHNR, CDR2 FQNEAQ (reference sequence). The material sequenced was peripheral blood. The rearrangement joins TRBV7-9 to TRBJ2-7; 9 bases map to TRBD1. This receptor was obtained from a woman in her forties or fifties with COVID-19, enrolled during active disease. The CDR3 loop is CASSLGTGREQYF. The CDR3, as DNA: TGTGCCAGCAGTCTGGGGACAGGGCGGGAGCAGTACTTC.